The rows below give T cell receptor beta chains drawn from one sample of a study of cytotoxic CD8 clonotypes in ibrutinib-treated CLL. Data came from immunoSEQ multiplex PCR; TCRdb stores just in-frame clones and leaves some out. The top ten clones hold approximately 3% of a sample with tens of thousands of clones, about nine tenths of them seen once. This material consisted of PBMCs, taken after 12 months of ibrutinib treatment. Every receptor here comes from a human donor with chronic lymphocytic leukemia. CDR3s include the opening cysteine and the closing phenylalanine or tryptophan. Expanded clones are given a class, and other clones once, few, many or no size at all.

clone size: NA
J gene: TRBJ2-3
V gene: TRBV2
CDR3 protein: CASSVIGSGDF

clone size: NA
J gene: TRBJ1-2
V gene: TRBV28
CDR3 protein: CASRSLEGGREKRDGYTF

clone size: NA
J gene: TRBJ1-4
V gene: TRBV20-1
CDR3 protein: CSARGPGKLFF

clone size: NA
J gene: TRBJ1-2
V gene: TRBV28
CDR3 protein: CASSLGGSPVGYTF

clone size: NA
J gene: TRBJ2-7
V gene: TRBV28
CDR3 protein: CASSLTRGSSYEQYF

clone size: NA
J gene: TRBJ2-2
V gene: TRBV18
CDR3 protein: CASSLEMPHTGELFF

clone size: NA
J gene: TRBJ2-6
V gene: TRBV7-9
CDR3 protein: CASRANSGANVLTF

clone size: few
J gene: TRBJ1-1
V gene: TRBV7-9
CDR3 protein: CASSLERTEAFF

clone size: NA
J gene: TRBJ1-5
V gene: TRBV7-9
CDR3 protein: CASSLSASNQPQHF

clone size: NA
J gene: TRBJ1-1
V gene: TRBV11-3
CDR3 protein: CASSIGFLRQGTEAFF

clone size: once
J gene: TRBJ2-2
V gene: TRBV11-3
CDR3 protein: CASSGAGGYTGELFF

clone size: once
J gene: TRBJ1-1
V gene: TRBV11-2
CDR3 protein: CASTPSGVPLEAFF

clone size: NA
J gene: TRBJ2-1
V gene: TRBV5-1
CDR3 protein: CASSLVAAPMRFF

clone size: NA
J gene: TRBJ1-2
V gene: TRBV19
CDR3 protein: CASSIVGTSGYTF

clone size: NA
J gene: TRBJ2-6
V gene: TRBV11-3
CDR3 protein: CASSLENGANVLTF

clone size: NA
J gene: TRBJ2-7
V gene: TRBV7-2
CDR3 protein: CASSPGGANSYEQYF

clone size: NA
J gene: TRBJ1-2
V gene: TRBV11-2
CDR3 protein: CASSLDGTNYGYTF

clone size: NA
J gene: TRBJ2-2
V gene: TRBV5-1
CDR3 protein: CASSSTGGTGGELFF

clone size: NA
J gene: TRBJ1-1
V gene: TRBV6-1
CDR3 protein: CASSERARLNTEAFF

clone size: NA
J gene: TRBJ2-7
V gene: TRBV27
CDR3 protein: CASSFTSGLTDSYEQYF

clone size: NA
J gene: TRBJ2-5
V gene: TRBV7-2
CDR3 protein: CASSSSYQETQYF

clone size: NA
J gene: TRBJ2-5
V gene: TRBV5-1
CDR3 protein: CASSLDEETQYF

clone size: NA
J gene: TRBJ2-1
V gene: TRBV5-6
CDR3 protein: CASSIARNEQFF

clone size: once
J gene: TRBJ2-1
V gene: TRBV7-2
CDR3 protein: CASSLLGAGRDNEQFF

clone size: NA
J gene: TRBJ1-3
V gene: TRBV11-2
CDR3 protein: CASSPDRVTGNTIYF

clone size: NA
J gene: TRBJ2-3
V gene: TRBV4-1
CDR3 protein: CASSQDLPDTQYF

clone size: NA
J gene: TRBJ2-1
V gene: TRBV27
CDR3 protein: CASSLLGLAGAYNEQFF

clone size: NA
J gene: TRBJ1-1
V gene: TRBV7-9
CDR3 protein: CASSLDRGRNTEAFF

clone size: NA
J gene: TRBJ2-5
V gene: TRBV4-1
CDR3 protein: CASSPSRQETQYF

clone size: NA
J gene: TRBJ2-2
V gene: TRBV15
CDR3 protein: CATSRGPPSGELFF

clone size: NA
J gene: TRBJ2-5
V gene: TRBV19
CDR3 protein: CASSTVGLRQETQYF

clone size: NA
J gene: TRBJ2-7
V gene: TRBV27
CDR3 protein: CASSSTRTSMKQYF

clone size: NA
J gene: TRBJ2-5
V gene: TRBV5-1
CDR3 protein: CASSLGQHTETQYF

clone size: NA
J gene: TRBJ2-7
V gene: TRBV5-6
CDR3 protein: CASRHHQGVSLGEQYF

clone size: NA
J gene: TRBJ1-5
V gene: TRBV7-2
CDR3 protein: CASSLEKNQPQHF

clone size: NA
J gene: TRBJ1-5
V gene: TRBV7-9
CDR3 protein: CASSLAGSLSQPQHF

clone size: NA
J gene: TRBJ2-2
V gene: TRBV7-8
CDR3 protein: CASSPNSGRANTGELFF

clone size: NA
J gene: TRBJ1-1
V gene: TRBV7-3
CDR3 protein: CASSLYVMNTEAFF

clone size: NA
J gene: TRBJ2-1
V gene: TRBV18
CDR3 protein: CASSPLAGGPGDEQFF

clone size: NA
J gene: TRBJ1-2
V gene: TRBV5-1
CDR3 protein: CASSLARGAEDLSGYTF

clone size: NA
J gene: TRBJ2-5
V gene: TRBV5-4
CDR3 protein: CASSPTGFETQYF

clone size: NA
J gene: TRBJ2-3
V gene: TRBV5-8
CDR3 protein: CASSLTRSTDTQYF

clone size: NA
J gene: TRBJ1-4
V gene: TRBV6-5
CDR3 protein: CASSYSRVVTNEKLFF

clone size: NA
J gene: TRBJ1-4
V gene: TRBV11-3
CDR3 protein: CASSARNEKLFF

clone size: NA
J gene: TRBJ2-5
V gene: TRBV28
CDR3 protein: CASSPGLGGGETQYF